Shown below are 8 T cell receptor beta chains from a single sample sequenced in a study of T cell responses to AZD1222 COVID-19 vaccine. Clones were read by immunoSEQ multiplex PCR, and TCRdb kept only the in-frame ones, dropping some. The sample shows about 140,000 clones, 85% to 95% of them seen only once. The sequencing here drew on peripheral blood, taken after recovery from COVID-19. These receptors all stem from an adult who had recovered from COVID-19.

This chain joins TRBV6-6 and TRBJ2-7, with TRBD2 matching 13 bases. This CDR3 has 17 amino acids. Germline CDR1 reads MNHNY; CDR2 reads SVGAGI (reference sequence). V lost 5 bases, J lost 3 bases, and 10 bases stayed unmatched. The CDR3 nucleotides are TGTGCCAGCAGTCCGGGGACTAGCGGGAAGTCCGGCTACGAGCAGTACTTC. Amino acid sequence: CASSPGTSGKSGYEQYF.

This chain links TRBV6-1 with TRBJ2-7; TRBD2 matches 9 bases. CDR1 and CDR2 (germline): MNHNS, SASEGT. The CDR3 totals 17 residues. V gave up 4 bases and J gave up 5 bases; unmatched junction bases: 15. The DNA of the CDR3 is TGTGCCAGCAGTGGGATCCTTAGCGGGAGCCCTTTCAACGAGCAGTACTTC. Encoded protein: CASSGILSGSPFNEQYF.

The chain is built from TRBV5-1 and TRBJ2-5; perhaps TRBD1 as D (5 bases). This CDR3 region has 14 residues. Trimming took 1 base from V and 4 from J, leaving 11 bases between them. The V gene's germline CDR1 is SGHRS and CDR2 YFSETQ. In DNA form, the CDR3 reads TGCGCCAGCAGCTTGAACAGGTTATCAGAGACCCAGTACTTC. It encodes CASSLNRLSETQYF. Based on the CDR3 plus reference TRBV5-1 and TRBJ2-5, the full variable domain is KAGVTQTPRYLIKTRGQQVTLSCSPISGHRSVSWYQQTPGQGLQFLFEYFSETQRNKGNFPGRFSGRQFSNSRSEMNVSTLELGDSALYLCASSLNRLSETQYFGPGTRLLVL.

The chain carries TRBV5-1 and TRBJ1-1, with 8 bases matching TRBD1. Germline CDR1 SGHRS, CDR2 YFSETQ. Unmatched junction bases numbered 11, after V lost 1 base and J lost 6 bases. CDR3 size: 16 residues. The CDR3 spells CASSLRTNRGRPEAFF. The CDR3 DNA reads as TGCGCCAGCAGCTTGAGAACTAACAGGGGGAGACCTGAAGCTTTCTTT. The variable domain in full, with the rest retrieved from reference TRBV5-1 and TRBJ1-1, is KAGVTQTPRYLIKTRGQQVTLSCSPISGHRSVSWYQQTPGQGLQFLFEYFSETQRNKGNFPGRFSGRQFSNSRSEMNVSTLELGDSALYLCASSLRTNRGRPEAFFGQGTRLTVV.

The rearrangement links TRBV10-2 to TRBJ1-1; D remains unclear. V was trimmed by 7 bases and J by 7 bases, leaving 13 bases between them. Germline CDR1 and CDR2: WSHSY and SAAADI. This CDR3 has 12 amino acids. The CDR3 protein is CASMRLEDEAFF. The CDR3 DNA follows: TGCGCCAGCATGCGATTGGAAGATGAAGCTTTCTTT.

The chain couples TRBV12-3 or TRBV12-4 to TRBJ1-2; no firm D call. This CDR3 contains 13 residues. The V end lost 1 base, the J end lost 8 bases, and 11 bases lay between the germline ends. The CDR3 DNA follows: TGTGCCAGCAGTTTAGACCTACCGTCGGGCTACACCTTC. Residues: CASSLDLPSGYTF.

The rearrangement joins TRBV10-3 to TRBJ2-1; maybe TRBD1 (6 bases). CDR1 is ENHRY, CDR2 SYGVKD, per germline. Trimming removed 0 bases from V and 0 bases from J, with 6 bases in between. The CDR3 is made up of 15 amino acids. The CDR3 spells CAISESGASYNEQFF. The CDR3 nucleotides are TGTGCCATCAGTGAGTCGGGGGCCTCCTACAATGAGCAGTTCTTC.

The chain joins TRBV6-6 to TRBJ2-3, with D perhaps matching TRBD1 or TRBD2 (5 bases each). Germline assignment: CDR1 MNHNY and CDR2 SVGAGI (reference sequence). Trimming cost V 5 bases and J 5 bases, with 20 bases left between them. The CDR3 is 16 amino acids. The CDR3 region is CASSPGTDPIQDTQYF. Here the CDR3 DNA reads TGTGCCAGCAGTCCCGGGACCGACCCGATTCAAGATACGCAGTATTTT.